This passage covers 19 T cell receptor beta chains from one sample sequenced in a study of blood T cell repertoires in COVID-19. Clones were sequenced by immunoSEQ multiplex PCR, and TCRdb holds only the in-frame ones, with some missing. The sample has 150,000 to 200,000 clones; approximately 86% are singletons. Sequencing was done on a sample of peripheral blood. These receptors originate from a man aged 60-69 years with acute or convalescent COVID-19.

This clone was detected only a few times. The gene calls are TRBV5-1 and TRBJ2-3; TRBD2 matches 11 bases. Germline trimming cut 7 bases from V and 2 bases from J; bases unmatched to any gene: 6. This CDR3 spans 15 amino acids. Germline-derived CDR1 and CDR2 are SGHRS and YFSETQ. In DNA form, the CDR3 reads TGCGCCAGCCACGCGACTAGCGGGGACACAGATACGCAGTATTTT. This sequence encodes CASHATSGDTDTQYF.

The chain recombines TRBV11-3 with TRBJ1-1; D is unresolved. V lost 4 bases and J lost 3, with 9 bases in between. The germline CDR1 and CDR2 sequences are SGHNT and YENEEA. CDR3 length equals 13 residues. The CDR3 loop is CASSSGIYTEAFF. CDR3 nucleotide sequence: TGTGCCAGCAGCTCCGGGATTTACACTGAAGCTTTCTTT.

The chain joins TRBV18 to TRBJ2-1, with a possible D match to TRBD2 (7 bases). The CDR3 contains 15 residues. Germline CDR1 and CDR2: KGHSH and LQKENI. Deletions cut 2 bases from V and 2 bases from J, with 10 bases between. CDR3 sequence reads: CASSPGGAPYNEQFF. CDR3 sequence (DNA): TGTGCCAGCTCACCAGGGGGGGCCCCCTACAATGAGCAGTTCTTC.

For the CDR3, the DNA is TGTGCCAGCAGCTTGTACCCTAGCAGCGGGGAGCTGTTTTTT. It is translated as CASSLYPSSGELFF. The genes are TRBV7-2 and TRBJ2-2; D possibly corresponds to TRBD2 (5 bases). The V and J ends lost 3 bases and 7 bases respectively, with 12 bases between them. Germline values: CDR1 SGHTA, CDR2 FQGNSA. The CDR3 covers 14 residues. Filled out from reference TRBV7-2 and TRBJ2-2, the complete variable domain reads GAGVSQSPSNKVTEKGKDVELRCDPISGHTALYWYRQSLGQGLEFLIYFQGNSAPDKSGLPSDRFSAERTGGSVSTLTIQRTQQEDSAVYLCASSLYPSSGELFFGEGSRLTVL.

As DNA, the CDR3 is TGTGCCAGCTCCCCCGCCGCGGGGTTCACAGATACGCAGTATTTT. The encoded protein is CASSPAAGFTDTQYF. The chain combines TRBV18 with TRBJ2-3; maybe TRBD2 (6 bases). The CDR3 spans 15 residues. Trimming took off 6 bases at V and 2 bases at J, with 15 bases between the two ends. Germline loops: CDR1 KGHSH, CDR2 LQKENI.

This clone was counted between two and nine times. The CDR3 reads CASLGQGNSPLHF. The DNA for the CDR3 is TGTGCCAGCCTGGGACAGGGGAACTCACCCCTCCACTTT. This sequence joins TRBV28 and TRBJ1-6; 10 bases match TRBD1. Trimming at V came to 8 bases and at J to 10 bases, leaving 5 bases not matched to a gene. The length of the CDR3 is 13 residues. CDR1 is MDHEN and CDR2 is SYDVKM in the germline V gene.

This chain uses TRBV27 with TRBJ2-3; possibly TRBD1 for D (5 bases). The V end was cut by 1 base, the J end by 2 bases, with 19 bases between. Germline V gene data show CDR1 as MNHEY and CDR2 as SMNVEV (reference sequence). This CDR3 is built from 18 residues. The CDR3 sequence: CASSLYALRVGHTDTQYF. In DNA form, the CDR3 reads TGTGCCAGCAGTTTATACGCCCTGAGAGTGGGGCACACAGATACGCAGTATTTT.

The chain links TRBV5-1 to TRBJ1-5, with 9 bases fitting TRBD1. CDR3 length: 14 amino acids. Trimming took 4 bases from V and 7 from J; bases not matched to a gene: 6. CDR1 SGHRS and CDR2 YFSETQ come from the germline V gene. The CDR3 reads CASSVGQGGQPQHF. CDR3 DNA sequence: TGCGCCAGCAGCGTGGGACAGGGTGGACAGCCCCAGCATTTT.

The chain links TRBV2 to TRBJ2-2; D may be TRBD1 (5 bases). Trimming shortened V by 6 bases and J by 2 bases, and 13 bases separated the two germline ends. Per the germline V gene, CDR1 is SNHLY and CDR2 is FYNNEI. The CDR3 loop spans 15 amino acids. The CDR3 spells CASSRQSHNTGELFF. The CDR3 nucleotides are TGTGCCAGCAGCCGACAGAGTCACAACACCGGGGAGCTGTTTTTT.

This chain links TRBV14 with TRBJ1-2; D unresolved. This CDR3 has 14 residues. Trimming left V 1 base short and J 7 bases short, with 13 bases between. The germline V gene has CDR1 SGHDN and CDR2 FVKESK. The CDR3 nucleotides read TGTGCCAGCAGCCAAGGCGGGGTTGGTGGTGGCTACACCTTC. Amino acids: CASSQGGVGGGYTF. The entire variable domain, with the rest obtained from reference TRBV14 and TRBJ1-2, is as follows: EAGVTQFPSHSVIEKGQTVTLRCDPISGHDNLYWYRRVMGKEIKFLLHFVKESKQDESGMPNNRFLAERTGGTYSTLKVQPAELEDSGVYFCASSQGGVGGGYTFGSGTRLTVV.

CDR3 DNA: TGTGCCAGCAGTTCACCCGAGAGCAGGGCGAGCAATCAGCCCCAGCATTTT. It codes for CASSSPESRASNQPQHF. The gene calls are TRBV28 and TRBJ1-5, with D possibly TRBD1 on 5 matching bases. Deletions cut 4 bases from V and 1 base from J, with 17 bases between. This CDR3 contains 17 residues. Germline V lookup: CDR1 MDHEN, CDR2 SYDVKM.

The chain employs TRBV5-5 and TRBJ2-7, with D perhaps TRBD2 (5 bases). Deletions cut 4 bases from V and 5 bases from J, with 10 bases between. The CDR3 contains 12 residues. The V gene's germline CDR1 is SGHKS and CDR2 YYEKEE (reference sequence). This CDR3 reads CASSRPGNEQYF. The CDR3 DNA reads TGTGCCAGCAGCCGACCGGGGAACGAGCAGTACTTC.

DNA of the CDR3: TGTGCCAGCAGTTTGGGGACTAGCGGGAGCTATGAGCAGTTCTTC. Translating it yields CASSLGTSGSYEQFF. V usage is TRBV28 and J usage is TRBJ2-1; TRBD2 agrees at 14 bases. After removal of 3 bases from V and 8 bases from J, the junction contained 3 bases not matched to a gene. Germline CDR1 is MDHEN and CDR2 is SYDVKM. The CDR3 consists of 15 residues.

V usage is TRBV7-9 and J usage is TRBJ2-1, with TRBD2 identical over 11 bases. The CDR3 totals 15 residues. Trimming cost V 3 bases and J 5 bases; bases outside gene matches: 3. The germline CDR1 and CDR2 sequences are SEHNR and FQNEAQ (reference sequence). CDR3 nucleotide sequence: TGTGCCAGCAGCTTTCCTAGCGGGAGGAACAATGAGCAGTTCTTC. It translates to CASSFPSGRNNEQFF.

V and J are TRBV28 and TRBJ1-5, with D possibly matching TRBD1 (6 bases). This CDR3 contains 14 residues. The V end was cut by 8 bases, the J end by 2 bases, with 13 bases between. Per the germline V gene, CDR1 is MDHEN and CDR2 is SYDVKM. The CDR3 DNA follows: TGTGCCAGCGCGGGGGCAACTGGCAATCAGCCCCAGCATTTT. It specifies CASAGATGNQPQHF.

The rearrangement uses TRBV21-1 and TRBJ2-2; the D segment call TRBD1 is taken from the table without a DNA check. TRBV21-1 is an annotated pseudogene. The CDR3 covers 21 residues. CDR3: CASSKEFCRVRGQNETGELFF. The DNA of the CDR3 is TGTGCCAGCAGCAAAGAGTTTTGTCGGGTCAGGGGGCAAAATGAAACCGGGGAGCTGTTTTTT.

The rearrangement links TRBV7-3 to TRBJ2-1; 9 bases fit TRBD2. CDR1 and CDR2 from the germline V gene are SGHTA and FQGTGA. CDR3 length: 16 residues. V was clipped by 5 bases and J by 0 bases; unmatched bases: 5. CDR3 DNA: TGTGCCAGCAGCACGGTAGCGGGAGTCTCCTACAATGAGCAGTTCTTC. It codes for CASSTVAGVSYNEQFF.

This chain connects TRBV12-3 or TRBV12-4 to TRBJ1-3; the D is unclear. This CDR3 has 11 amino acids. The ends were cut back, 6 bases at V and 6 bases at J, with 6 bases in the middle. The CDR3 sequence: CASSYENTIYF. CDR3 nucleotide sequence: TGTGCCAGCAGCTATGAAAACACCATATATTTT.

The chain carries TRBV6-5 and TRBJ2-7; TRBD1 aligns across 7 bases. CDR1 and CDR2 from the germline V gene are MNHEY and SVGAGI. The CDR3 length is 14 residues. V shed 2 bases and J 3 bases; nucleotides not matched to a gene: 4. The CDR3 protein is CASSYLRDSYEQYF. In nucleotides, the CDR3 is TGTGCCAGCAGTTACCTCCGGGACAGCTACGAGCAGTACTTC.